A single sample is the source of the 24 T cell receptor beta chains below, sequenced in a study of T-cell reconstitution after alpha-beta-depleted transplantation in children. The TCRbeta library was prepared with unique molecular identifiers. TCRdb re-called the PCR reads with MiXCR, one entry per CDR3 protein. In the table there are about 72,000 distinct CDR3 sequences, 6% to 8.5% of which are singletons. The source was PBMCs from the stem cell graft donor, collected from the stem cell graft. The receptors stem from a human donor who donated a stem cell graft to a child with acute lymphoblastic leukemia.

This clonotype was seen many times. The gene calls are TRBV7-9 and TRBJ1-4; 8 nucleotides line up with TRBD1. Germline-derived CDR1 and CDR2 are SEHNR and FQNEAQ (reference sequence). The trim removed 5 bases at V and 4 bases at J, leaving 3 bases unmatched. There are 14 residues in the CDR3. In nucleotides, the CDR3 is TGTGCCAGCAGCAGCAGGGGGCTTAATGAAAAACTGTTTTTT. Its translation is CASSSRGLNEKLFF. The full variable domain, with the rest looked up from reference TRBV7-9 and TRBJ1-4, is DTGVSQNPRHKITKRGQNVTFRCDPISEHNRLYWYRQTLGQGPEFLTYFQNEAQLEKSRLLSDRFSAERPKGSFSTLEIQRTEQGDSAMYLCASSSRGLNEKLFFGSGTQLSVL.

This clonotype was found many times. The chain links TRBV27 to TRBJ2-7, with D perhaps being TRBD1 or TRBD2 (9 bases each). The germline CDR1 and CDR2 sequences are MNHEY and SMNVEV (reference sequence). CDR3 length: 20 amino acids. Trimming left V 2 bases short and J 2 bases short, with 28 bases between. CDR3 in DNA: TGTGCCAGCAGTTTAAGAAAACAGGGGGCTAGAAGCGGGAGGACCTACGAGCAGTACTTC. Residues: CASSLRKQGARSGRTYEQYF.

There are many counts of this clonotype. This chain links TRBV7-9 with TRBJ2-7; D remains unclear. Germline V CDR1 and CDR2: SEHNR, FQNEAQ (reference sequence). The CDR3 is made up of 13 amino acids. V was clipped by 5 bases and J by 3 bases, with 11 bases between them. The CDR3 here is CASSPTRNYEQYF. The DNA for the CDR3 is TGTGCCAGCAGCCCCACCCGGAACTACGAGCAGTACTTC. Combining the CDR3 with reference TRBV7-9 and TRBJ2-7 gives the whole variable domain DTGVSQNPRHKITKRGQNVTFRCDPISEHNRLYWYRQTLGQGPEFLTYFQNEAQLEKSRLLSDRFSAERPKGSFSTLEIQRTEQGDSAMYLCASSPTRNYEQYFGPGTRLTVT.

This clonotype was seen many times. V gene TRBV12-3 or TRBV12-4 combines with J gene TRBJ1-5, with D uncertain. This CDR3 is built from 15 residues. With 5 bases removed from V and 0 bases from J, the gap between germline ends came to 11 bases. The chain's CDR3 is CASSPRLNSNQPQHF. CDR3 coding DNA: TGTGCCAGCAGTCCACGACTGAATAGCAATCAGCCCCAGCATTTT.

Turning to this clonotype: This sequence may be a read error, since a much larger clone differs from it by one base. The chain has TRBV28 and TRBJ2-1, with 8 bases that match TRBD2. Germline-derived CDR1 and CDR2 are MDHEN and SYDVKM. This CDR3 spans 14 amino acids. CDR3 DNA sequence: TGTGCCAGCAATTCCGGGACTAGGTGGAATGGGCAGTTCTTC. It translates to CASNSGTRWNGQFF.

The V gene is TRBV9, the J gene TRBJ2-5; either TRBD1 or TRBD2 may fit D (6 bases each). The germline V gene has CDR1 SGDLS and CDR2 YYNGEE. The CDR3 sequence is 15 residues long. V was trimmed by 3 bases and J by 2 bases, leaving 14 bases between them. The CDR3 coding sequence is TGTGCCAGCAGCGGGACAGCACGGGGGCAAGAGACCCAGTACTTC. It codes for CASSGTARGQETQYF.

Ten or more counts support this clonotype. V is TRBV4-2 and J is TRBJ2-1, with D possibly being TRBD2 (6 bases). The CDR3 is 15 residues long. The V gene lost 8 bases and the J gene lost 7 bases, with 21 bases spanning the gap. Germline V gene lookup returns CDR1 LGHNA and CDR2 YNFKEQ. This CDR3 reads CASGLEGTGRNEQFF. For the CDR3, the DNA is TGTGCCAGCGGACTTGAAGGGACTGGGAGGAATGAGCAGTTCTTC.

In this sample, this clonotype turned up many times. The rearrangement links TRBV4-2 to TRBJ1-1; D possibly corresponds to TRBD1 (6 bases). There are 14 residues in the CDR3. V was shortened by 0 bases and J by 7 bases, with 12 bases between the two germline ends. Germline CDR1 is LGHNA and CDR2 is YNFKEQ. The CDR3 region has the DNA TGTGCCAGCAGCCAAGATGGGGGGCTTAGTGAAGCTTTCTTT. It encodes CASSQDGGLSEAFF.

This clonotype was counted between two and nine times. The chain links TRBV29-1 to TRBJ1-1; D might be TRBD1 (5 bases). Trimming cost V 7 bases and J 2 bases, with 11 bases left between them. Germline CDR1 SQVTM, CDR2 ANQGSEA. The CDR3 is made up of 12 amino acids. The CDR3 DNA follows: TGCAGCGGGGACGACGGAAACACTGAAGCTTTCTTT. Translated, it gives CSGDDGNTEAFF.

This clonotype was seen at least ten times. The gene calls are TRBV3-1 and TRBJ1-2, with D perhaps TRBD1 (5 bases). Trimming cost V 5 bases and J 3 bases, with 10 bases left between them. CDR3 length equals 13 residues. Germline CDR1 is LGHDT and CDR2 is YNNKEL (reference sequence). CDR3 in DNA: TGTGCCAGCAGCGACGGGACCGACTATGGCTACACCTTC. It codes for CASSDGTDYGYTF.

Note on this clonotype: This may be a read error, as it is one base from a much larger clone. The chain carries TRBV27 and TRBJ2-7; D unclear. Trimming pared 3 bases from V and 5 bases from J, leaving 5 bases between. CDR1 MNHEY and CDR2 SMNVEV come from the germline V gene (reference sequence). The length of the CDR3 is 11 residues. For the CDR3, the DNA is TGTGCCAGCAGTTTCGGCCACGAGCAGTACTTC. Its translation is CASSFGHEQYF.

This clonotype occurred a few times. The V and J genes are TRBV20-1 and TRBJ2-7; 7 bases align to TRBD1. Germline-derived CDR1 and CDR2 are DFQATT and SNEGSKA (reference sequence). The CDR3 extends over 14 amino acids. V trimming: 4 bases; J trimming: 2 bases; junction bases outside the gene matches: 8. CDR3 sequence reads: CSAKKQGSTYEQYF. The CDR3 DNA follows: TGCAGTGCTAAAAAACAGGGGTCTACCTACGAGCAGTACTTC.

This clonotype was counted many times. V and J are TRBV9 and TRBJ2-2; D not resolved. The CDR3 is 12 amino acids. The germline V and J ends were trimmed by 0 bases and 7 bases, with 4 bases remaining between them. The germline V gene has CDR1 SGDLS and CDR2 YYNGEE. The CDR3 here is CASSVALGELFF. The CDR3 region has the DNA TGTGCCAGCAGCGTAGCCCTCGGGGAGCTGTTTTTT.

This clonotype was found many times. The chain couples TRBV3-1 to TRBJ1-4, with D possibly TRBD1 on 5 matching bases. The CDR3 is 14 amino acids. V was trimmed by 0 bases and J by 7 bases, leaving 9 bases between them. Germline V gives CDR1 LGHDT, CDR2 YNNKEL (reference sequence). CDR3 loop: CASSQDTGGEKLFF. CDR3 in DNA: TGTGCCAGCAGCCAAGATACTGGGGGTGAAAAACTGTTTTTT.

In this sample, this clonotype turned up a few times. As DNA, the CDR3 is TGTGCCAGCAGCCCCTGGGACAGTCGATCCTATGGCTACACCTTC. It encodes CASSPWDSRSYGYTF. The chain has TRBV14 and TRBJ1-2, with 7 nucleotides matching TRBD1. The CDR3 extends over 15 amino acids. Trimming cost V 4 bases and J 4 bases; bases outside gene matches: 9. Germline-derived CDR1 and CDR2 are SGHDN and FVKESK.

Ten or more counts support this clonotype. This chain uses TRBV12-3 or TRBV12-4 with TRBJ2-7; 11 bases line up with TRBD1. The CDR3 has 15 amino acids. Losses at the gene ends were 1 base for V and 6 bases for J; bases not matched to a gene: 5. The CDR3 DNA reads as TGTGCCAGCAGTTTAGTGGACAGGGGGCGAGGCGAGCAGTACTTC. It translates to CASSLVDRGRGEQYF.

The sample holds a few counts of this clonotype. The V gene is TRBV7-9, the J gene TRBJ1-5, with 7 bases identical to TRBD1. This CDR3 is 14 amino acids long. Germline-derived CDR1 and CDR2 are SEHNR and FQNEAQ (reference sequence). J gave up 9 bases and V 3 bases, and 8 bases lay outside the gene matches. Here the CDR3 DNA reads TGTGCCAGCAGCTTGACAGGGCCCGGGTGGCCCCAGCATTTT. Residues: CASSLTGPGWPQHF.

This clonotype was observed at least ten times. This chain links TRBV9 with TRBJ2-1; 8 bases match TRBD2. In germline, CDR1 is SGDLS, CDR2 YYNGEE. CDR3 length: 17 residues. The junction had 13 bases not matched to a gene; V was cut back by 0 bases and J by 8 bases. In nucleotides, the CDR3 is TGTGCCAGCAGCGTAGACCCACAAGCGGGAGTGCGGTATGAGCAGTTCTTC. Protein product: CASSVDPQAGVRYEQFF.

This clonotype occurred a few times. V is TRBV6-1 and J is TRBJ2-3, with D possibly matching TRBD1 (6 bases). Per the germline V gene, CDR1 is MNHNS and CDR2 is SASEGT. The CDR3 extends over 15 amino acids. The V gene lost 3 bases and the J gene lost 1 base, with 11 bases spanning the gap. The CDR3 reads CASSDFPGGTDTQYF. The CDR3 DNA sequence: TGTGCCAGCAGTGATTTTCCAGGGGGCACAGATACGCAGTATTTT.

This clonotype showed up many times. This sequence joins TRBV4-2 and TRBJ2-1; D may match TRBD1 or TRBD2 (5 bases each). The germline V and J ends were trimmed by 0 bases and 7 bases, with 10 bases remaining between them. Germline V gene data show CDR1 as LGHNA and CDR2 as YNFKEQ. The CDR3 length is 14 residues. CDR3 protein: CASSQDRGSNEQFF. CDR3 DNA: TGTGCCAGCAGCCAAGATCGGGGCTCGAATGAGCAGTTCTTC.

For this clonotype: The CDR3 carries no conserved terminal phenylalanine or tryptophan, so it likely arises from a read error. This chain joins TRBV5-6 and TRBJ1-1; D ambiguous. The V end lost 4 bases, the J end lost 1 base, and 11 bases lay between the germline ends. Per the germline V gene, CDR1 is SGHDT and CDR2 is YYEEEE. The CDR3 loop spans 14 amino acids. The CDR3 DNA is TGTGCCAGCAGCCCAACTGGCTGGAACACTGAAGCTTTCCTT. Protein sequence: CASSPTGWNTEAFL.

In nucleotides, the CDR3 is TGTGCCAGCAGCTCGCCGGACAGAAACATCTACTACGAGCAGTACTTC. Protein sequence: CASSSPDRNIYYEQYF. The V and J genes are TRBV7-9 and TRBJ2-7, with D tentatively TRBD1 (6 bases). Germline CDR1 reads SEHNR; CDR2 reads FQNEAQ (reference sequence). The CDR3 is made up of 16 amino acids. Trimming stripped 4 bases from V and 3 bases from J, with 19 bases between.

This clonotype occurred many times. No DNA is shown, since the ends of the CDR3 on it are uncertain; the CDR3 is the one TCRdb lists. The V gene is TRBV6-5, the J gene TRBJ1-1; no DNA check was done on the table's D call, TRBD1. The CDR3 sequence runs 16 residues, both termini included. Germline-derived CDR1 and CDR2 are MNHEY and SVGAGI. The CDR3: CASSYRDLGTGTEAFF.

This clonotype was detected many times. The chain employs TRBV7-8 and TRBJ2-7; possibly TRBD1 for D (6 bases). The CDR3 is made up of 17 amino acids. Deletions cut 5 bases from V and 3 bases from J, with 23 bases between. The germline V gene has CDR1 SGHVS and CDR2 FQNEAQ. CDR3 protein: CASSLLHRDNMLYEQYF. The CDR3 coding sequence is TGTGCCAGCAGCCTCCTCCACCGGGACAATATGCTCTACGAGCAGTACTTC.